The 30 T cell receptor beta chains below were found in one sample sequenced in a study of T cells after yellow fever vaccination. From the 5' RACE reads, TCRdb called clonotypes with MiXCR, one entry per CDR3 protein. The data contain under 500,000 distinct CDR3 sequences, around 20% of them seen just once; the ten biggest clones take up 15% to 20%. Material: PBMCs, obtained before the yellow fever booster vaccination. The receptors originated from a man between 18 and 35 years old who received the YFV17D yellow fever vaccine.

This clonotype was seen ten or more times. This chain uses TRBV5-1 with TRBJ2-7; D assignment may be TRBD1 or TRBD2 (5 bases each). Trimming shortened V by 0 bases and J by 2 bases, and 12 bases separated the two germline ends. Germline-derived CDR1 and CDR2 are SGHRS and YFSETQ. The CDR3 contains 15 residues. CDR3 nucleotides: TGCGCCAGCAGCTTGGACGGGACCCCCACCTACGAGCAGTACGTC. Translating gives CASSLDGTPTYEQYV.

This clonotype came up a few times. V usage is TRBV4-1 and J usage is TRBJ2-2; unclear D gene. In germline, CDR1 is MGHRA, CDR2 YSYEKL. V dropped 4 bases and J dropped 4 bases, with 7 bases sitting between them. There are 13 residues in the CDR3. CDR3 residues: CASSPIRTGELFF. The CDR3 DNA follows: TGCGCCAGCAGCCCGATCCGCACCGGGGAGCTGTTTTTT.

This clonotype was seen only a few times. The CDR3 sequence: CATSDFTGYNTGELFF. Written as DNA, the CDR3 is TGTGCCACCAGTGATTTTACAGGGTATAACACCGGGGAGCTGTTTTTT. The chain combines TRBV24-1 with TRBJ2-2; possible D gene TRBD1, 6 bases. The length of the CDR3 is 16 residues. The germline V and J ends were trimmed by 1 base and 2 bases, with 10 bases remaining between them. Germline loops: CDR1 KGHDR, CDR2 SFDVKD.

The gene calls are TRBV3-1 and TRBJ1-2; 12 nucleotides agree with TRBD1. Germline V gene lookup returns CDR1 LGHDT and CDR2 YNNKEL (reference sequence). CDR3 length: 16 residues. After removal of 4 bases from V and 2 bases from J, the junction contained 5 bases not matched to a gene. The DNA of the CDR3 is TGTGCCAGCAGCCTCGCCGGGACAGGGGGCAACTATGGCTACACCTTC. It translates to CASSLAGTGGNYGYTF.

This clonotype was recorded a few times. The V call is TRBV28, the J call TRBJ2-7, with unresolved D. The CDR3 has 13 residues. Trimming left V 2 bases short and J 3 bases short, with 8 bases between. The germline V gene encodes CDR1 MDHEN and CDR2 SYDVKM. The CDR3 DNA sequence: TGTGCCAGCAGTTTAGACGGAAACTACGAGCAGTACGTC. Translation gives CASSLDGNYEQYV.

The chain employs TRBV20-1 and TRBJ2-4; no reliable D call. Trimming removed 4 bases at V and 0 bases at J, with 7 bases between. CDR1 and CDR2 from the germline V gene are DFQATT and SNEGSKA (reference sequence). This CDR3 has 13 amino acids. The CDR3 coding sequence is TGCAGTGCTATAAACGTAGCCAAAAACATTCAGTACTTC. Its protein product is CSAINVAKNIQYF.

This clonotype has only a few counts. The CDR3 is CSARGTTNTEAFF. The CDR3 bases are TGCAGTGCTAGGGGGACGACTAACACTGAAGCTTTCTTT. The V gene is TRBV20-1, the J gene TRBJ1-1; weak D call: TRBD1 (5 bases). CDR3 length: 13 amino acids. CDR1 and CDR2 from the germline V gene are DFQATT and SNEGSKA (reference sequence). The V end was cut by 3 bases, the J end by 2 bases, with 10 bases between.

This chain connects TRBV5-1 to TRBJ2-1; D may match TRBD1 or TRBD2 (5 bases each). The length of the CDR3 is 15 residues. CDR1 and CDR2 (germline): SGHRS, YFSETQ. Trimming took 5 bases from V and 5 from J, leaving 17 bases between them. CDR3 region: CASSRSPGPDNEQFF. DNA of the CDR3: TGCGCCAGCAGTCGTTCGCCGGGGCCCGACAATGAGCAGTTCTTC.

The chain carries TRBV7-2 and TRBJ2-5; 13 bases match TRBD2. Germline V CDR1 and CDR2: SGHTA, FQGNSA. V lost 1 base and J lost 0; bases outside the gene matches: 5. CDR3 length equals 18 residues. The CDR3 region is CASSLGKLAGGYQETQYF. CDR3 in DNA: TGTGCCAGCAGCTTAGGAAAACTAGCGGGGGGGTACCAAGAGACCCAGTACTTC. The whole variable domain, filled in from reference TRBV7-2 and TRBJ2-5, reads GAGVSQSPSNKVTEKGKDVELRCDPISGHTALYWYRQSLGQGLEFLIYFQGNSAPDKSGLPSDRFSAERTGGSVSTLTIQRTQQEDSAVYLCASSLGKLAGGYQETQYFGPGTRLLVL.

The DNA for the CDR3 is TGTGCCAGCAGCCAGGAGGTTCTCTGGGAGACCCAGTACTTC. This sequence encodes CASSQEVLWETQYF. The V call is TRBV7-9, the J call TRBJ2-5; the D gene is possibly TRBD2 (5 bases). Germline lookup yields CDR1 SEHNR and CDR2 FQNEAQ (reference sequence). V was shortened by 5 bases and J by 5 bases, with 15 bases between the two germline ends. The CDR3 has 14 amino acids.

The chain links TRBV7-2 to TRBJ2-1, with TRBD2 matching over 15 bases. CDR1 SGHTA and CDR2 FQGNSA come from the germline V gene. J lost 9 bases, V lost 5 bases, and 5 bases had no gene match. The CDR3 contains 15 residues. For the CDR3, the DNA is TGTGCCAGCAGCCCTTGGACTAGCGGGGGGGGTGAGCAGTTCTTC. Amino acid sequence: CASSPWTSGGGEQFF.

V usage is TRBV3-1 and J usage is TRBJ2-5; possibly TRBD1 or TRBD2 for D (5 bases each). Trimming pared 1 base from V and 3 bases from J, leaving 9 bases between. Per germline, CDR1 LGHDT and CDR2 YNNKEL (reference sequence). The CDR3 totals 14 residues. The CDR3 region has the DNA TGTGCCAGCAGCCAAGCCGGGACGAAAGAGACCCAGTACTTC. This translates into CASSQAGTKETQYF.

The rearrangement uses TRBV7-2 and TRBJ2-1; 7 bases are shared with TRBD2. Looked up from germline, CDR1 is SGHTA and CDR2 is FQGNSA. The CDR3 totals 15 residues. With 1 base clipped from V and 4 bases from J, the junction kept 4 bases outside the gene matches. Written as DNA, the CDR3 is TGTGCCAGCAGCTTAGGGAGCGGGATGTACAATGAGCAGTTCTTC. As protein: CASSLGSGMYNEQFF. The complete variable domain, with remaining parts taken from reference TRBV7-2 and TRBJ2-1, reads GAGVSQSPSNKVTEKGKDVELRCDPISGHTALYWYRQSLGQGLEFLIYFQGNSAPDKSGLPSDRFSAERTGGSVSTLTIQRTQQEDSAVYLCASSLGSGMYNEQFFGPGTRLTVL.

This sequence joins TRBV4-3 and TRBJ2-6; D unclear. Germline CDR1 and CDR2: LGHNA and YSLEER. V shed 3 bases and J shed 6 bases, with 6 bases lying between them. There are 13 residues in the CDR3. The CDR3 DNA is TGCGCCAGCAGCCATTCTCCGGCCAACGTCCTGACTTTC. Protein: CASSHSPANVLTF.

This clonotype has a handful of counts. This rearrangement joins TRBV6-5 to TRBJ2-7; no reliable D call. The CDR3 totals 13 residues. V was shortened by 0 bases and J by 7 bases, with 10 bases between the two germline ends. In germline, CDR1 is MNHEY, CDR2 SVGAGI. The DNA for the CDR3 is TGTGCCAGCAGTTACTCAAAACAGAATGAGCAGTACTTC. The encoded protein is CASSYSKQNEQYF.

The rearrangement uses TRBV4-1 and TRBJ1-2; D unresolved. The CDR3 has 14 amino acids. Trimming removed 1 base from V and 3 bases from J, with 9 bases in between. Per germline, CDR1 MGHRA and CDR2 YSYEKL. CDR3 sequence (DNA): TGCGCCAGCAGCCAAGGAGAGGGTTACTATGGCTACACCTTC. Translation: CASSQGEGYYGYTF.

V gene TRBV9 combines with J gene TRBJ2-5, with D possibly called TRBD1 or TRBD2 (5 bases each). Germline values: CDR1 SGDLS, CDR2 YYNGEE. With 1 base removed from V and 0 bases from J, the gap between germline ends came to 13 bases. CDR3 length equals 16 residues. The CDR3 DNA sequence: TGTGCCAGCAGCGTATACTCCGGGACCAACCAAGAGACCCAGTACTTC. It encodes CASSVYSGTNQETQYF.

This clonotype was detected many times. This chain uses TRBV6-5 with TRBJ2-5; D is perhaps TRBD2 (5 bases). V lost 2 bases to trimming and J lost 1 base, with 8 bases between them. This CDR3 is 14 amino acids long. CDR1 MNHEY and CDR2 SVGAGI come from the germline V gene. The CDR3 loop is CASSYEGSQETQYF. The CDR3 DNA sequence: TGTGCCAGCAGTTACGAGGGCAGCCAAGAGACCCAGTACTTC.

This sequence joins TRBV7-6 and TRBJ2-2; no clear D gene. V lost 6 bases, J lost 0 bases, and 14 bases lay in between. The CDR3 has 16 residues. CDR1 is SGHVS and CDR2 is FNYEAQ in the germline V gene. This CDR3 reads CASSRSRFANTGELFF. CDR3 nucleotide sequence: TGTGCCAGCAGTCGCTCCAGGTTCGCGAACACCGGGGAGCTGTTTTTT.

V gene TRBV7-3 combines with J gene TRBJ2-3; 7 bases fit TRBD2. V trimming: 8 bases; J trimming: 5 bases; junction bases outside the gene matches: 13. Germline V gene data show CDR1 as SGHTA and CDR2 as FQGTGA. This CDR3 has 15 amino acids. The CDR3 DNA reads TGTGCCAGCGCCGTCGGCCGGGGGGTAAGAGATACGCAGTATTTT. This encodes CASAVGRGVRDTQYF.

The V and J genes are TRBV19 and TRBJ2-1, with TRBD2 identical over 7 bases. V shed 2 bases and J 7 bases; nucleotides not matched to a gene: 11. CDR3 length: 16 residues. Germline V gives CDR1 LNHDA, CDR2 SQIVND (reference sequence). CDR3 sequence (DNA): TGTGCCAGTAGTATAAAGGTGGGGCTAGCGGCAAATGAGCAGTTCTTC. Translating gives CASSIKVGLAANEQFF.

This clonotype has only a few counts. The chain recombines TRBV29-1 with TRBJ2-5; D is undetermined. V was pared by 4 bases and J by 0 bases, with 12 bases between. The germline CDR1 and CDR2 sequences are SQVTM and ANQGSEA. The CDR3 totals 14 residues. The CDR3 sequence: CSVGSLSYQETQYF. For the CDR3, the DNA is TGCAGCGTTGGCTCTCTTTCGTACCAAGAGACCCAGTACTTC.

The rearrangement uses TRBV2 and TRBJ2-3, with D possibly being TRBD2 (6 bases). The CDR3 runs to 13 residues. Trimming shortened V by 4 bases and J by 4 bases, and 9 bases separated the two germline ends. Germline V lookup: CDR1 SNHLY, CDR2 FYNNEI. The CDR3 loop reads CASSAGEADTQYF. DNA of the CDR3: TGTGCCAGCAGTGCGGGGGAGGCAGATACGCAGTATTTT.

The chain links TRBV6-5 to TRBJ2-2; D tentatively fits TRBD1 or TRBD2 (5 bases each). Per germline, CDR1 MNHEY and CDR2 SVGAGI. Trimming shortened V by 2 bases and J by 3 bases, and 10 bases separated the two germline ends. This CDR3 has 15 residues. The CDR3 spells CASSYGWGYTGELFF. DNA of the CDR3: TGTGCCAGCAGTTACGGGTGGGGGTACACCGGGGAGCTGTTTTTT.

This clonotype was seen only a few times. The gene calls are TRBV28 and TRBJ1-1; D call uncertain. The germline V and J ends were trimmed by 5 bases and 2 bases, with 12 bases remaining between them. The CDR3 is 14 residues long. The germline V gene encodes CDR1 MDHEN and CDR2 SYDVKM. The DNA of the CDR3 is TGTGCCAGCAGTCTCGGATTCGACAACACTGAAGCTTTCTTT. It translates to CASSLGFDNTEAFF.

The chain joins TRBV12-3 or TRBV12-4 to TRBJ2-4; no clear D gene. This CDR3 is built from 13 residues. Trimming removed 8 bases at V and 0 bases at J, with 8 bases between. The chain's CDR3 is CASGYLAKNIQYF. The CDR3 DNA reads TGTGCCAGCGGCTATCTAGCCAAAAACATTCAGTACTTC.

CDR3 sequence: CASSRTGVEQYV. CDR3 coding DNA: TGTGCCAGCAGCCGCACAGGGGTCGAGCAGTACGTC. V usage is TRBV5-8 and J usage is TRBJ2-7; TRBD1 matches 7 bases. Germline CDR1 reads SGHTS; CDR2 reads YDEGEE. The CDR3 sequence is 12 residues long. The V segment lost 4 bases and the J segment 6 bases; nucleotides outside the gene matches: 4.

The chain uses TRBV27 and TRBJ2-7; 10 nucleotides agree with TRBD1. The CDR3 contains 13 residues. The V segment lost 6 bases and the J segment 5 bases; nucleotides outside the gene matches: 4. CDR1 and CDR2 from the germline V gene are MNHEY and SMNVEV (reference sequence). CDR3 DNA: TGTGCCAGCAGGAAGACAGGGGGCAACGAGCAGTACGTC. This codes for CASRKTGGNEQYV.

The chain is built from TRBV20-1 and TRBJ2-5; 7 bases match TRBD2. Germline CDR1 and CDR2: DFQATT and SNEGSKA (reference sequence). Losses at the gene ends were 6 bases for V and 0 bases for J; bases not matched to a gene: 10. This CDR3 is 15 amino acids long. The CDR3 DNA reads TGCAGTGCAACAGGACTAGGCTGGTACCAAGAGACCCAGTACTTC. It codes for CSATGLGWYQETQYF.

This chain joins TRBV4-1 and TRBJ2-5, with 12 bases lining up with TRBD1. Germline-derived CDR1 and CDR2 are MGHRA and YSYEKL. V shed 3 bases and J 5 bases; nucleotides not matched to a gene: 7. The CDR3 is 16 residues long. The CDR3 loop is CASSHGGQGASETQYF. The CDR3 DNA sequence: TGCGCCAGCAGCCACGGGGGACAGGGGGCCTCGGAGACCCAGTACTTC.